Below, 15 T cell receptor beta chains from the same sample are listed, as sequenced in a study of T cells after yellow fever vaccination. MiXCR, applied by TCRdb to the 5' RACE reads, yields one record per CDR3 protein. The sample includes 400,000 or so distinct CDR3 sequences, 9.5% to 13% of them seen just once. This sample comprised PBMCs, obtained on the day of the first yellow fever vaccination. These receptors came from a man younger than 30 who received the YFV17D yellow fever vaccine.

This chain joins TRBV20-1 and TRBJ1-4; D is possibly TRBD1 (5 bases). Trimming removed 4 bases from V and 10 bases from J, with 13 bases in between. CDR1 is DFQATT and CDR2 is SNEGSKA in the germline V gene (reference sequence). The CDR3 has 12 residues. CDR3 sequence (DNA): TGCAGTGCTACCAGGGATTCCGGAAAACTGTTTTTT. Protein sequence: CSATRDSGKLFF.

The chain recombines TRBV7-6 with TRBJ1-2; TRBD1 matches at 9 bases. V trimming: 4 bases; J trimming: 3 bases; junction bases outside the gene matches: 9. Germline CDR1 and CDR2: SGHVS and FNYEAQ. The CDR3 runs to 16 residues. The CDR3 spells CASSSSPTGGYYGYTF. The DNA of the CDR3 is TGTGCCAGCAGCTCTAGCCCGACAGGGGGATACTATGGCTACACCTTC.

This clonotype was counted only a few times. This chain joins TRBV12-3 or TRBV12-4 and TRBJ2-3; unclear D gene. V lost 3 bases and J 1 base, leaving 11 bases between the germline ends. CDR3 length: 15 amino acids. For the CDR3, the DNA is TGTGCCAGCAGTTTTTCTCTACCCCGCACAGATACGCAGTATTTT. Amino acids: CASSFSLPRTDTQYF.

The rearrangement links TRBV7-2 to TRBJ2-7, with D possibly matching TRBD1 (6 bases). CDR1 SGHTA and CDR2 FQGNSA come from the germline V gene. V lost 2 bases and J lost 2, with 13 bases in between. The CDR3 totals 15 residues. The CDR3 spells CASSLLGALTYEQYF. CDR3 nucleotides: TGTGCCAGCAGCTTACTGGGGGCGCTTACCTACGAGCAGTACTTC.

The J gene is TRBJ2-7, the V gene TRBV27, with D perhaps assigned TRBD1 or TRBD2 (5 bases each). Trimming stripped 4 bases from V and 4 bases from J, with 14 bases between. CDR3 size: 14 residues. CDR1 and CDR2 from the germline V gene are MNHEY and SMNVEV (reference sequence). CDR3 in DNA: TGTGCCAGCAGTTCGGGGACCTACATTTACGAGCAGTACTTC. Residues: CASSSGTYIYEQYF.

This clonotype was seen more than once but under ten times. The chain joins TRBV7-8 to TRBJ2-3; D assignment may be TRBD1 or TRBD2 (6 bases each). The V and J ends lost 1 base and 10 bases respectively, with 18 bases between them. CDR1 and CDR2 from the germline V gene are SGHVS and FQNEAQ. This CDR3 spans 15 amino acids. The CDR3 nucleotides are TGTGCCAGCAGCTTAGTGAGGGGGGCCATTGTTCCGCAGTATTTT. Its protein is CASSLVRGAIVPQYF. Based on the CDR3 plus reference TRBV7-8 and TRBJ2-3, the full variable domain is GAGVSQSPRYKVAKRGQDVALRCDPISGHVSLFWYQQALGQGPEFLTYFQNEAQLDKSGLPSDRFFAERPEGSVSTLKIQRTQQEDSAVYLCASSLVRGAIVPQYFGPGTRLTVL.

A few counts support this clonotype. The chain has TRBV27 and TRBJ1-2, with D uncertain. This CDR3 region has 13 residues. V lost 5 bases and J 1 base, leaving 8 bases between the germline ends. Germline V gene data show CDR1 as MNHEY and CDR2 as SMNVEV (reference sequence). CDR3 region: CASSTYINYGYTF. In DNA, the CDR3 is TGTGCCAGCAGTACATATATTAACTATGGCTACACCTTC.

This clonotype appeared many times. The chain has TRBV4-2 and TRBJ1-2, with 9 positions matching TRBD1. The germline CDR1 and CDR2 sequences are LGHNA and YNFKEQ. This CDR3 has 16 amino acids. V was clipped by 4 bases and J by 4 bases; unmatched bases: 10. The CDR3 DNA sequence: TGTGCCAGCAGCCCGGAAGGGGGACAGGGAATCTATGGCTACACCTTC. Translating it yields CASSPEGGQGIYGYTF.

The chain couples TRBV5-5 to TRBJ1-4; D gene unclear. Germline V gives CDR1 SGHKS, CDR2 YYEKEE (reference sequence). Trimming removed 4 bases at V and 8 bases at J, with 21 bases between. CDR3 length equals 16 residues. The CDR3 here is CASSAREQSAQEKLFF. The CDR3 coding sequence is TGTGCCAGCAGCGCGAGAGAACAATCAGCTCAAGAAAAACTGTTTTTT.

The chain couples TRBV19 to TRBJ2-7; D might be TRBD1 or TRBD2, each matching 5 bases. V lost 7 bases, J lost 3 bases, and 16 bases lay in between. The CDR3 totals 14 residues. CDR1 and CDR2 (germline): LNHDA, SQIVND (reference sequence). As DNA, the CDR3 is TGTGCCAGTACCGACGGAGCTGGGGGCTACGAGCAGTACTTC. Protein: CASTDGAGGYEQYF.

This clonotype showed up just a few times. This chain joins TRBV19 and TRBJ1-2; D gene uncertain. V lost 7 bases and J lost 6, with 6 bases in between. Germline CDR1 LNHDA, CDR2 SQIVND (reference sequence). The CDR3 extends over 10 amino acids. CDR3 loop: CASKADGYTF. CDR3 DNA sequence: TGTGCCAGTAAGGCGGATGGCTACACCTTC.

The J gene is TRBJ2-5, the V gene TRBV4-1; D might be TRBD2 (5 bases). Germline V CDR1 and CDR2: MGHRA, YSYEKL. Between the trimmed V and J ends, which lost 4 bases and 4 bases, there was a span of 13 bases. This CDR3 contains 14 residues. The CDR3 nucleotides are TGCGCCAGCAGCCCGGACCGCGGAGGAGAGACCCAGTACTTC. Its translation: CASSPDRGGETQYF.

The rearrangement joins TRBV12-5 to TRBJ2-5; a possible D gene is TRBD2 (5 bases). This CDR3 contains 12 residues. Germline-derived CDR1 and CDR2 are LGHNT and FRNRAP. Deletions cut 2 bases from V and 9 bases from J, with 10 bases between. The CDR3 sequence: CASGLPAGAQYF. As DNA, the CDR3 is TGTGCTAGTGGTTTGCCCGCCGGGGCCCAGTACTTC. Full variable domain (remainder filled in from reference TRBV12-5 and TRBJ2-5): DARVTQTPRHKVTEMGQEVTMRCQPILGHNTVFWYRQTMMQGLELLAYFRNRAPLDDSGMPKDRFSAEMPDATLATLKIQPSEPRDSAVYFCASGLPAGAQYFGPGTRLLVL.

The chain employs TRBV11-1 and TRBJ2-5; TRBD2 matches at 11 bases. Germline trimming cut 3 bases from V and 0 bases from J; bases unmatched to any gene: 15. The germline V gene has CDR1 SGHAT and CDR2 FQDESV (reference sequence). The CDR3 is 20 residues long. This CDR3 reads CASSFLGRLAGGMYQETQYF. CDR3 in DNA: TGTGCCAGCAGCTTCCTTGGGCGGCTAGCGGGGGGAATGTACCAAGAGACCCAGTACTTC. Combining the CDR3 with reference TRBV11-1 and TRBJ2-5 gives the whole variable domain EAEVAQSPRYKITEKSQAVAFWCDPISGHATLYWYRQILGQGPELLVQFQDESVVDDSQLPKDRFSAERLKGVDSTLKIQPAELGDSAMYLCASSFLGRLAGGMYQETQYFGPGTRLLVL.

This clonotype was detected a few times. This chain connects TRBV29-1 to TRBJ2-5; D gene unclear. Germline V lookup: CDR1 SQVTM, CDR2 ANQGSEA. This CDR3 comprises 12 residues. V dropped 4 bases and J dropped 4 bases, with 10 bases sitting between them. CDR3 loop: CSVVKEIETQYF. Here the CDR3 DNA reads TGCAGCGTTGTTAAGGAGATAGAGACCCAGTACTTC.